A selection of T cell receptor beta chains follows, all from one sample in a study of T cell responses to AZD1222 COVID-19 vaccine. Profiled with immunoSEQ multiplex PCR; TCRdb holds only in-frame clones, not every one. The sample records about 100,000 clones, 88% being singletons. Material: peripheral blood, obtained on day 0 of AZD1222 vaccination. The receptors come from an adult in good health. CDR3s include the opening cysteine and the closing phenylalanine or tryptophan. A D gene is named only where the DNA matches it firmly. Clone size is stated in some rows and not others, as once, few, many or a class when expanded.

D gene,clone size,J gene,V gene,CDR3 protein,CDR3 DNA
-,-,TRBJ2-2,TRBV12-5,CASGPGSGANTGELFF,TGTGCTAGTGGTCCCGGTTCGGGGGCGAACACCGGGGAGCTGTTTTTT
-,once,TRBJ2-1,TRBV28,CASSPRRGPVNEQFF,TGTGCCAGCAGCCCGAGGCGGGGGCCCGTTAATGAGCAGTTCTTC
-,-,TRBJ2-5,TRBV7-2,CASSRRVQETQYF,TGTGCCAGCAGCCGCCGGGTCCAAGAGACCCAGTACTTC
-,-,TRBJ1-3,TRBV5-1,CASSLERSSGNTIYF,TGCGCCAGCAGCTTGGAGCGGAGCTCTGGAAACACCATATATTTT
TRBD1,-,TRBJ2-7,TRBV19,CASSKAGQVGSYEQYF,TGTGCCAGTAGTAAGGCAGGACAGGTCGGATCCTACGAGCAGTACTTC
-,-,TRBJ2-1,TRBV28,CASSSLIASSYNEQFF,TGTGCCAGCAGCTCGTTAATAGCCAGCTCCTACAATGAGCAGTTCTTC
-,-,TRBJ1-1,TRBV5-1,CASSLWGPNTEAFF,TGCGCCAGCAGCTTGTGGGGGCCGAACACTGAAGCTTTCTTT
TRBD2,-,TRBJ2-7,TRBV28,CASSSPATSGVYEQYF,TGTGCCAGCAGTTCCCCGGCGACTAGCGGTGTGTACGAGCAGTACTTC
-,-,TRBJ1-2,TRBV28,CASSPLSSLTRVGYTF,TGTGCCAGCAGTCCCCTGTCGTCACTCACCCGCGTTGGCTACACCTTC
-,-,TRBJ1-5,TRBV30,CAWSAVDEDQPQHF,TGTGCCTGGAGTGCGGTTGACGAGGATCAGCCCCAGCATTTT
-,-,TRBJ1-1,TRBV28,CASSLFPGATEAFF,TGTGCCAGCAGTTTATTTCCGGGGGCAACTGAAGCTTTCTTT
TRBD2,-,TRBJ2-7,TRBV19,CASSITASGAYEQYF,TGTGCCAGTAGTATAACGGCTAGCGGGGCCTACGAGCAGTACTTC
-,once,TRBJ1-2,TRBV19,CASSIPPTEIYGYTF,TGTGCCAGTAGTATACCTCCGACAGAAATCTATGGCTACACCTTC
TRBD1,-,TRBJ2-1,TRBV5-4,CASSLDLASGTGLSEQFF,TGTGCCAGCAGCTTGGATTTGGCGAGCGGGACAGGGCTCAGTGAGCAGTTCTTC
TRBD2,-,TRBJ2-1,TRBV19,CASSTRGAGGGNEQFF,TGTGCCAGTAGTACCCGGGGAGCGGGAGGGGGGAATGAGCAGTTCTTC
-,-,TRBJ2-7,TRBV14,CASSHEAFSYEQYF,TGTGCCAGCAGCCACGAAGCGTTCTCCTACGAGCAGTACTTC
-,-,TRBJ1-1,TRBV11-3,CASSQSPGRRDF,TGTGCCAGCAGCCAGTCCCCGGGACGGAGGGATTTT
-,-,TRBJ1-3,TRBV7-8,CASSRDSGSTGNTIYF,TGTGCCAGCAGCCGAGATTCAGGGTCAACTGGAAACACCATATATTTT
TRBD1,-,TRBJ2-7,TRBV4-3,CASSRARGDRGRGGASYEQYF,TGCGCCAGCAGCCGAGCCAGGGGGGACAGGGGGCGCGGAGGGGCCTCCTACGAGCAGTACTTC
TRBD2,-,TRBJ2-7,TRBV7-9,CASSLAGWGEQYF,TGTGCCAGCAGTTTAGCGGGATGGGGCGAGCAGTACTTC
-,-,TRBJ1-5,TRBV19,CASSIDRWVQPQHF,TGTGCCAGTAGTATTGATAGGTGGGTGCAGCCCCAGCATTTT
TRBD1,once,TRBJ2-7,TRBV5-5,CASSWGTGPQEQYF,TGTGCCAGCAGCTGGGGGACAGGGCCGCAGGAGCAGTACTTC
-,-,TRBJ1-2,TRBV7-8,CASSLEAGNYGYTF,TGTGCCAGCAGCTTAGAAGCAGGGAACTATGGCTACACCTTC
TRBD2,few,TRBJ2-7,TRBV2,CASRAGSSYEQYF,TGTGCCAGCCGAGCGGGGAGCTCCTACGAGCAGTACTTC
-,-,TRBJ2-4,TRBV7-9,CASSPLENIQYF,TGTGCCAGCAGCCCGCTCGAAAACATTCAGTACTTC
-,-,TRBJ1-2,TRBV5-6,CASSLARQGSSYGYTF,TGTGCCAGCAGCTTGGCTCGGCAGGGGAGTTCCTATGGCTACACCTTC